The clone carrying this T cell receptor beta chain occurred once. Seattle cases were enrolled at active infection and followed longitudinally. Here immunoSEQ multiplex PCR was the method, and the copy in TCRdb shows in-frame clones only, minus some. The repertoire consists of approximately 250,000 clones, with 80% to 90% occurring once and the leading ten covering less than 15%. The sample belongs to a study of blood T cell repertoires in COVID-19. Study-wide background: Acute and convalescent COVID-19 samples came from the United States, Italy and Spain. Sources were T cells, B-cell-depleted T cells, or PBMCs; the material itself was cDNA or gDNA.

Germline-derived CDR1 and CDR2 are MDHEN and SYDVKM. V lost 4 bases to trimming and J lost 2 bases; unmatched junction nucleotides: 2. The CDR3 extends over 15 amino acids. The source material was peripheral blood. This chain connects TRBV28 to TRBJ2-5; 12 bases agree with TRBD2. The TCR was taken from a woman aged 65 to 85 with COVID-19, enrolled during active disease. As DNA, the CDR3 is TGTGCCAGCAGTTCCGGACTAGCGGGGCAAGAGACCCAGTACTTC. It encodes CASSSGLAGQETQYF.